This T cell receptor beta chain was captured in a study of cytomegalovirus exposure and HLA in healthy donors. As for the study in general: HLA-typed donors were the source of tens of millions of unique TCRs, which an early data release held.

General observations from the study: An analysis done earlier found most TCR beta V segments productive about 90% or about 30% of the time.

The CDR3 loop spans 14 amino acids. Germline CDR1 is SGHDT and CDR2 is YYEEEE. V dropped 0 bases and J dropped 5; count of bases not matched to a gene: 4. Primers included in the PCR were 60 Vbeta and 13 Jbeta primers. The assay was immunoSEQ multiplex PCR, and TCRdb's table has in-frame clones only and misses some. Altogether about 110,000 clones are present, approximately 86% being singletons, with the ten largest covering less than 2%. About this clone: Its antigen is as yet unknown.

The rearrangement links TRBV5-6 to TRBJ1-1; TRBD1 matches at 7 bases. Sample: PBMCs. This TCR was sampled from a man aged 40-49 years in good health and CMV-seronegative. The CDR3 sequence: CASSLGQGGTEAFF. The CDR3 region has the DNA TGTGCCAGCAGCTTGGGACAGGGAGGTACTGAAGCTTTCTTT.